The 10 T cell receptor beta chains presented below share a single source sample, sequenced in a study of breast tumors, draining lymph nodes, adjacent tissues. TCRdb called the multiplex PCR reads again in MiXCR, with one record for every CDR3 protein. This table has 50,000 to 75,000 distinct CDR3 sequences, 45% to 65% appearing once. Material for sequencing was breast tumor tissue. The receptors shown here come from a female donor with breast cancer. Some clones in this sample may be carry-over from other donors' samples.

DNA for the CDR3: TGTGCCAGCAGCTCGTCAAACAGGGACATAGAGTCACCCCTCCACTTT. It encodes CASSSSNRDIESPLHF. The chain carries TRBV7-9 and TRBJ1-6, with a weak D call TRBD1 (6 bases). The CDR3 totals 16 residues. Germline lookup yields CDR1 SEHNR and CDR2 FQNEAQ (reference sequence). V lost 4 bases to trimming and J lost 10 bases, with 20 bases between them.

This rearrangement joins TRBV9 to TRBJ2-3; 13 bases are a match to TRBD2. With V trimmed by 2 bases and J by 4 bases, 13 bases remained unmatched. CDR1 and CDR2 (germline): SGDLS, YYNGEE. The CDR3 has 19 amino acids. In nucleotides, the CDR3 is TGTGCCAGCAGCGTGAGGGGACTAGCGGGATGGGGGCCCCCAGATACGCAGTATTTT. Amino acids: CASSVRGLAGWGPPDTQYF.

The rearrangement links TRBV7-2 to TRBJ2-5; 7 bases fit TRBD2. Trimming at V came to 4 bases and at J to 2 bases, leaving 4 bases not matched to a gene. CDR1 SGHTA and CDR2 FQGNSA come from the germline V gene. CDR3 length equals 14 residues. In nucleotides, the CDR3 is TGTGCCAGCAGCTGGGGGGGTCAACAAGAGACCCAGTACTTC. Its protein is CASSWGGQQETQYF.

This clonotype was detected only a few times. Being one base from a much bigger clone, this may be a read error. The chain employs TRBV6-6 and TRBJ2-1; 8 positions match TRBD1. The CDR3 spans 15 residues. CDR1 and CDR2 from the germline V gene are MNHNY and SVGAGI (reference sequence). The ends lost 4 bases at V and 7 bases at J; junction bases unmatched: 9. The CDR3 DNA reads as TGTGCCAGCAGTTCCTCGCAGGGGGCGCTGAATGAGCAGTTCTTC. Translated: CASSSSQGALNEQFF.

The chain combines TRBV12-3 or TRBV12-4 with TRBJ2-3; D gene uncertain. Deletions cut 3 bases from V and 0 bases from J, with 7 bases between. CDR3 length equals 14 residues. DNA of the CDR3: TGTGCCAGCAGTTTCCAGACTAGCACAGATACGCAGTATTTT. Amino acid sequence: CASSFQTSTDTQYF.

The chain is built from TRBV15 and TRBJ2-5; D gene ambiguous. Deletions cut 1 base from V and 7 bases from J, with 7 bases between. The CDR3 runs 12 residues. Germline lookup yields CDR1 LNHNV and CDR2 YYDKDF (reference sequence). CDR3 region: CATSRGAGTQYF. The CDR3 coding sequence is TGTGCCACCAGCAGAGGGGCAGGGACCCAGTACTTC. The whole variable domain, remainder taken from reference TRBV15 and TRBJ2-5, is DAMVIQNPRYQVTQFGKPVTLSCSQTLNHNVMYWYQQKSSQAPKLLFHYYDKDFNNEADTPDNFQSRRPNTSFCFLDIRSPGLGDTAMYLCATSRGAGTQYFGPGTRLLVL.

In its sample, this clonotype was seen once. The chain combines TRBV13 with TRBJ2-7; no clear D. The CDR3 totals 14 residues. V dropped 5 bases and J dropped 3 bases, with 14 bases sitting between them. Germline lookup yields CDR1 PRHDT and CDR2 FYEKMQ (reference sequence). The CDR3 region is CASSGFPKHYEQYF. CDR3 in DNA: TGTGCCAGCAGCGGGTTCCCTAAACACTACGAGCAGTACTTC.

The chain carries TRBV7-2 and TRBJ1-5; D might be TRBD1 (5 bases). The CDR3 has 16 residues. CDR1 and CDR2 (germline): SGHTA, FQGNSA. V was clipped by 7 bases and J by 2 bases, with 18 bases between them. Here the CDR3 reads CASTWGLAGGNQPQHF. Here the CDR3 DNA reads TGTGCCAGCACCTGGGGACTAGCGGGGGGCAATCAGCCCCAGCATTTT.

The genes are TRBV18 and TRBJ1-1; TRBD1 might be the D (6 bases). V gave up 2 bases and J gave up 7 bases, with 17 bases separating them. The CDR3 has 15 residues. CDR1 KGHSH and CDR2 LQKENI come from the germline V gene. The CDR3 DNA follows: TGTGCCAGCTCACCATCTCGGTCGGACAGCCGTGAAGCTTTCTTT. Translation gives CASSPSRSDSREAFF.

This clonotype was seen many times. This rearrangement joins TRBV20-1 to TRBJ1-2; TRBD1 matches 7 bases. The CDR3 runs 14 residues. V shed 5 bases, J shed 4 bases, and the junction held 10 bases outside the gene matches. Germline loops: CDR1 DFQATT, CDR2 SNEGSKA (reference sequence). CDR3 sequence reads: CSASNTDRAYGYTF. CDR3 nucleotides: TGCAGTGCTTCCAATACCGACAGGGCCTATGGCTACACCTTC.